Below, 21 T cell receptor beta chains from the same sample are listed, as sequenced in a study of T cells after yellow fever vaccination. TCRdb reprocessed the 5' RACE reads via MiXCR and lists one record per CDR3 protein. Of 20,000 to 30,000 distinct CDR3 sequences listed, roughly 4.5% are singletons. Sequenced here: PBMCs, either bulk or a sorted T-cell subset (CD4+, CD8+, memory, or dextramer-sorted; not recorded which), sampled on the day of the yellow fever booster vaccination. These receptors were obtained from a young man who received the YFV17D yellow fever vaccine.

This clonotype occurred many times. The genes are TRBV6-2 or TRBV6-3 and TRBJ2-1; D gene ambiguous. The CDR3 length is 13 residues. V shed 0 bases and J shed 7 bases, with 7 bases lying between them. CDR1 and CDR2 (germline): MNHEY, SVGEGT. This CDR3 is CASSYSTANEQFF. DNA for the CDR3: TGTGCCAGCAGTTACTCGACGGCGAATGAGCAGTTCTTC.

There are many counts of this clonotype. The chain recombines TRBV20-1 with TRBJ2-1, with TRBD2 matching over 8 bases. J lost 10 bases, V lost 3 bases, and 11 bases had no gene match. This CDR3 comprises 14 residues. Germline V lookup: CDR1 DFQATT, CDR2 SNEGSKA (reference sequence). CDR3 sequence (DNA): TGCAGTGCTAGTATTGGTAGCGGGGTCACCGAGCAGTTCTTC. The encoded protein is CSASIGSGVTEQFF.

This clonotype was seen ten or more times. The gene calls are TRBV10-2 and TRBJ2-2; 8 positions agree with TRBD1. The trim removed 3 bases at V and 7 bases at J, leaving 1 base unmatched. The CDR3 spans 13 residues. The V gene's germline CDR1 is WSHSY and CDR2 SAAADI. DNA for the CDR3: TGCGCCAGCAGTGACAGGGGGCACGGGGAGCTGTTTTTT. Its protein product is CASSDRGHGELFF.

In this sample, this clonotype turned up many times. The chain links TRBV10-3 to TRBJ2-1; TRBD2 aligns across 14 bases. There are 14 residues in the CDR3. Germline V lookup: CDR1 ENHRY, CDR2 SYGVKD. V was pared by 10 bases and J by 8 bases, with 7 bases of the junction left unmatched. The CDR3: CATETSGGADEQFF. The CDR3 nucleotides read TGTGCCACCGAGACTAGCGGGGGGGCCGATGAGCAGTTCTTC.

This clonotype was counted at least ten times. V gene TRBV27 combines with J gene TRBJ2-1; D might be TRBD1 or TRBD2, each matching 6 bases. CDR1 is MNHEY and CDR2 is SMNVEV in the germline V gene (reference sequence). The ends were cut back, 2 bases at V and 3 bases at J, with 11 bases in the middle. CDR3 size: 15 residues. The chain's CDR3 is CASSLDGGDYNEQFF. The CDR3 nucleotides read TGTGCCAGCAGTTTAGACGGGGGCGACTACAATGAGCAGTTCTTC.

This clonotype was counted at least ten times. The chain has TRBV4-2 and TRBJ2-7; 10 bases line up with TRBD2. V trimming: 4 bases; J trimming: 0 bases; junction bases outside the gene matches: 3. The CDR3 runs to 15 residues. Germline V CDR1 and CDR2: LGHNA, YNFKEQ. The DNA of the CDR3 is TGTGCCAGCAGCCCCGAGCGGGGGGGCTCCTACGAGCAGTACTTC. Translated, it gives CASSPERGGSYEQYF.

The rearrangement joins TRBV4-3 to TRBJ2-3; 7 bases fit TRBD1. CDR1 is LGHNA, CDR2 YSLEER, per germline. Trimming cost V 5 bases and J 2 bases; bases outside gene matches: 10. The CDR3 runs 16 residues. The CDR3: CASSFSRTGATDTQYF. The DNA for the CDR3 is TGCGCCAGCAGCTTTAGTCGTACAGGGGCCACAGATACGCAGTATTTT.

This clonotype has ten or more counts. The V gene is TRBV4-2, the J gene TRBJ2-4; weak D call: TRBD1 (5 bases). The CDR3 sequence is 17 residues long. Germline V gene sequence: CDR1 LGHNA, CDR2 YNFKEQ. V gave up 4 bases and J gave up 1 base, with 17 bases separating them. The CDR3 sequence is CASSPLPGLSAKNIQYF. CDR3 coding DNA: TGTGCCAGCAGCCCTTTACCAGGGTTAAGTGCCAAAAACATTCAGTACTTC.

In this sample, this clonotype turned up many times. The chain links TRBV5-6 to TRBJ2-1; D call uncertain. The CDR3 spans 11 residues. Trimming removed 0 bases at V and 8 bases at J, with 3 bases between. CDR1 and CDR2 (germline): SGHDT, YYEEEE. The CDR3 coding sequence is TGTGCCAGCAGCTTGGAGGATGAGCAGTTCTTC. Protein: CASSLEDEQFF.

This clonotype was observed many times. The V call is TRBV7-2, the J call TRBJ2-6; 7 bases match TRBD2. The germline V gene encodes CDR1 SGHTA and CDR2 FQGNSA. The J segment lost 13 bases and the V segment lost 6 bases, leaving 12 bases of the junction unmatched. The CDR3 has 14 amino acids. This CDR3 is CASSPSGGSWVLTF. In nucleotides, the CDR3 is TGTGCCAGCAGTCCTAGCGGAGGGAGCTGGGTCCTGACTTTC.

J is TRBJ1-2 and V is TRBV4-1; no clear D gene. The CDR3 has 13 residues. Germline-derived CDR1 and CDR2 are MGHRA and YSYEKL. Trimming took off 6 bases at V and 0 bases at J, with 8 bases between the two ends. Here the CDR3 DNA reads TGCGCCAGCAGAGCCACAGCTAACTATGGCTACACCTTC. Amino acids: CASRATANYGYTF.

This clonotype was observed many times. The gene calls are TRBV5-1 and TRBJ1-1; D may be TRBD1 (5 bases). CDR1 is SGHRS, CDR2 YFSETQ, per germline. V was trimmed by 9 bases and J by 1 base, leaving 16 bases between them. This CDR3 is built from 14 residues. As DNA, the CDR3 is TGCGCCACCTCGGTCTCGGGGCAGAACACTGAAGCTTTCTTT. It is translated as CATSVSGQNTEAFF.

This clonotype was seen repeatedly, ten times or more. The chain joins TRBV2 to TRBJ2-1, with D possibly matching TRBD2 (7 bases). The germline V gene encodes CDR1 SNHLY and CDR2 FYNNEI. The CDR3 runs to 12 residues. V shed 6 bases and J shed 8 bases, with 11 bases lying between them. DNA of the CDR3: TGTGCCAGCAGGAGGGGGGGGGATGAGCAGTTCTTC. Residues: CASRRGGDEQFF.

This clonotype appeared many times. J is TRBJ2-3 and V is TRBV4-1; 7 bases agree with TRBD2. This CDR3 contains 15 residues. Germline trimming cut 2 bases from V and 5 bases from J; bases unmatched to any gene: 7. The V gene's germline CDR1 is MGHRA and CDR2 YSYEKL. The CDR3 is CASSQRAGIQDTQYF. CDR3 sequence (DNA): TGCGCCAGCAGCCAAAGAGCGGGGATTCAAGATACGCAGTATTTT.

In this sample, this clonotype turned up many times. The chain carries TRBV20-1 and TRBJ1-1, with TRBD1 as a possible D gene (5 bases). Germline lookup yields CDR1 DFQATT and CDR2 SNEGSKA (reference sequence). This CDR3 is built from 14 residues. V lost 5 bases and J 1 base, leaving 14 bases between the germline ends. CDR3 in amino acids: CSAAFGGGNTEAFF. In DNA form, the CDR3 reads TGCAGTGCTGCCTTTGGGGGGGGGAACACTGAAGCTTTCTTT.

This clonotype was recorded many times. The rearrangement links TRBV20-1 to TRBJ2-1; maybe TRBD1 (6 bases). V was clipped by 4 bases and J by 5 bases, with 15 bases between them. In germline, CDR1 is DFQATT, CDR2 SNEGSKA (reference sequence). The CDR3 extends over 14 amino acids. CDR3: CSANAGASHNEQFF. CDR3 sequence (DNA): TGCAGTGCTAATGCAGGGGCGTCCCACAATGAGCAGTTCTTC.

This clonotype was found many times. Written as DNA, the CDR3 is TGTGCCAGCAGCTTAGCGGGGACAGTGAACACCGGGGAGCTGTTTTTT. Translated, it gives CASSLAGTVNTGELFF. The rearrangement uses TRBV7-2 and TRBJ2-2, with TRBD1 matching 7 bases. Unmatched junction bases numbered 2, after V lost 0 bases and J lost 1 base. The CDR3 consists of 16 residues. Germline V gene lookup returns CDR1 SGHTA and CDR2 FQGNSA.

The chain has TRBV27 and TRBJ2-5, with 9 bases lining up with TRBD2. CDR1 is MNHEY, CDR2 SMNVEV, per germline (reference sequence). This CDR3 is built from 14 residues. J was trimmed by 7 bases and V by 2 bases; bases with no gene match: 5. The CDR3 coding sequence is TGTGCCAGCAGTTTAATAGCGGGGGTAGTGACCCAGTACTTC. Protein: CASSLIAGVVTQYF.

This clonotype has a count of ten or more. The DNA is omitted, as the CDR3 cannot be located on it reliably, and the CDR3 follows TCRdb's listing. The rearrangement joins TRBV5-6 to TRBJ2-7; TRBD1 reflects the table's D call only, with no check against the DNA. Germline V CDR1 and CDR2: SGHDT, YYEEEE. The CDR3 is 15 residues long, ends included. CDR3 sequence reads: CASFLWAARAYEQYV.

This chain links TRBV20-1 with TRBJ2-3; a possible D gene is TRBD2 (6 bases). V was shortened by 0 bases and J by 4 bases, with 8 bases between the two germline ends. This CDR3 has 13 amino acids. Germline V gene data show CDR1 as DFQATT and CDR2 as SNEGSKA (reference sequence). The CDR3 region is CSARDGSSDTQYF. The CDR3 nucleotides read TGCAGTGCTAGAGACGGGAGTTCAGATACGCAGTATTTT.

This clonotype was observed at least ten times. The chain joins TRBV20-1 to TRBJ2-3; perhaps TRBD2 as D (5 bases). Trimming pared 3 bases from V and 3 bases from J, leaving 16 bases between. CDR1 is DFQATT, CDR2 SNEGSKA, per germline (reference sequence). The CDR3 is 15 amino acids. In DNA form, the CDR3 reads TGCAGTGCTAGCGGGGAGTATTACGGGACAGATACGCAGTATTTT. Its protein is CSASGEYYGTDTQYF.